The clone carrying this TCR beta chain came up a few times. What it recognizes is unknown. The source of the sample is a study of Graves' ophthalmopathy and Graves' hyperthyroidism. Study-wide results and caveats: Most thyroid-expanded clonotypes exceeding 0.001 frequency were also found in blood.

The sequenced template was RNA, covering the TCR beta CDR3 region. Second-round multiplex PCR followed a first-round RT-PCR using HTBI primers. Via MiXCR, TCRdb re-called the multiplex PCR reads, giving one row per CDR3 protein. The sample contains roughly 610,000 distinct CDR3 sequences, about 20% of which appear only once. Patients in the hyperthyroidism group, adults aged 18 to 65, were newly diagnosed, under 2 months' duration. If patients had other autoimmune diseases, uncontrolled infections, pregnancy or lactation, they were excluded. Isolation of PBMCs was performed using over 8 ml of fresh peripheral blood. The CDR3 has 14 amino acids. Germline CDR1 is SGHDN and CDR2 is FVKESK. V lost 0 bases, J lost 0 bases, and 5 bases lay in between.

The chain combines TRBV14 with TRBJ1-1; D is undetermined. What was sequenced was peripheral blood. The source is a woman aged 18 to 35 with stable Graves' hyperthyroidism. Some clones in this sample may be carry-over from other donors' samples. The DNA of the CDR3 is TGTGCCAGCAGCCAAGACCAGATGAACACTGAAGCTTTCTTT. Its protein is CASSQDQMNTEAFF. Looking up the rest from reference TRBV14 and TRBJ1-1 gives the full variable domain: EAGVTQFPSHSVIEKGQTVTLRCDPISGHDNLYWYRRVMGKEIKFLLHFVKESKQDESGMPNNRFLAERTGGTYSTLKVQPAELEDSGVYFCASSQDQMNTEAFFGQGTRLTVV.